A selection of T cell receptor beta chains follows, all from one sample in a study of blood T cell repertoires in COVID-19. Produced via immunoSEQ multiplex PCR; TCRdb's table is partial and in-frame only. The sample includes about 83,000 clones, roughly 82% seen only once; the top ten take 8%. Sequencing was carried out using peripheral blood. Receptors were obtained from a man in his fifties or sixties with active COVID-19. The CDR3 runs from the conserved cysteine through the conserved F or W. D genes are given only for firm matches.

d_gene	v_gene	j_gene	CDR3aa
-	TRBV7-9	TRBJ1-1	CASRPPFRSGTEAFF
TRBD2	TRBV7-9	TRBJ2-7	CASSLARASGELYEQYF
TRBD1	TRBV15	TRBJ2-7	CATSRAYWTGDGYEQYF
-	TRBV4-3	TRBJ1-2	CASSPLGAGKGYTF
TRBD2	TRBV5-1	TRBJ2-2	CASSFIAGGSGELFF
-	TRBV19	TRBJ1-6	CASSTEAFYNSPLHF
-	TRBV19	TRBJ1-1	CATRPRENTEAFF
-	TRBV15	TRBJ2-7	CATSRDFTRYEQYF
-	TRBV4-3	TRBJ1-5	CASSQDRGQPQHF
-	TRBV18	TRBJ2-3	CASSLRADTTDTQYF
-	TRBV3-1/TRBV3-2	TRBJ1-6	CASSQDWRRTSSYNSPLHF
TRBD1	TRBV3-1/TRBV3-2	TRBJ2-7	CASSPTTGSYEQYF
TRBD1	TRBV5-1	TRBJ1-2	CASSSTGTGENGYTF
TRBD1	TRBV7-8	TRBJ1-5	CASSLGMGQTQPQHF
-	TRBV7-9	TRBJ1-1	CASRRPENTEAFF
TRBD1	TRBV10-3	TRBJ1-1	CAINQGATDTEAFF
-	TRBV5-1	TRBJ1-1	CASTDLGPGNTEAFF
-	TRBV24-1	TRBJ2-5	CATSDPGENLQETQYF
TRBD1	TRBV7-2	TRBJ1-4	CASSLGAGGGEKLFF
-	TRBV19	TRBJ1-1	CASSIGLASGAGNTEAFF
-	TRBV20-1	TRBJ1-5	CSASLSQPQHF
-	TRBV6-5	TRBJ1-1	CASTRRPGRDTEAFF
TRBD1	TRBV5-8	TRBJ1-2	CASSSGQGKDYGYTF
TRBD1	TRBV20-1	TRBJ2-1	CSASPGTGSYNEQFF
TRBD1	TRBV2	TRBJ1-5	CASISGTGGDGNQPQHF
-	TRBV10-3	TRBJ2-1	CAIGARLDEQFF
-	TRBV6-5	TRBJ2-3	CASSPSGGTDTQYF
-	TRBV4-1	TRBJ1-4	CASTTPGGEGKLFF
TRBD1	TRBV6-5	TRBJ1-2	CASGQGEVYGYTF
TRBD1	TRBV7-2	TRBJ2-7	CASSLRTGKQYF
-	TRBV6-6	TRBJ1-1	CASSTEMNTEAFF
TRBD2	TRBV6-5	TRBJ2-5	CASSYGTSGGQETQYF
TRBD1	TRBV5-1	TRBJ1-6	CASSGQGQDNSPLHF
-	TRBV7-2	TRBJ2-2	CASSLYRSTGELFF
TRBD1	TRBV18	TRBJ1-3	CASSPPGQGSGNTIYF